This passage covers 18 T cell receptor beta chains from one sample sequenced in a study of CD8+CD57+ T cells in acquired aplastic anemia. TCR beta VDJ combinations and CDR3 sequences were profiled from genomic DNA. MiXCR was run by TCRdb on the reads, yielding one entry per CDR3 protein. Among about 120,000 distinct CDR3 sequences listed, 55% to 70% were seen once. Individuals selected for sequencing had exhibited CD8+CD57+ cell expansion on flow cytometry. Source material: sorted CD4+, CD8+, or CD8+CD57+ T cells (not recorded which) from PBMCs. Source of these receptors: a human donor with aplastic anemia.

This chain joins TRBV7-9 and TRBJ1-4; 7 bases fit TRBD1. V shed 5 bases and J 0 bases; nucleotides not matched to a gene: 3. CDR3 length: 15 amino acids. Per the germline V gene, CDR1 is SEHNR and CDR2 is FQNEAQ (reference sequence). CDR3 sequence reads: CASSRTGTTNEKLFF. CDR3 nucleotides: TGTGCCAGCAGCCGGACAGGTACAACTAATGAAAAACTGTTTTTT.

This clonotype has a handful of counts. This rearrangement joins TRBV7-9 to TRBJ2-7, with D perhaps matching TRBD1 or TRBD2 (6 bases each). V shed 4 bases and J shed 3 bases, with 10 bases lying between them. Germline lookup yields CDR1 SEHNR and CDR2 FQNEAQ (reference sequence). The CDR3 contains 13 residues. The CDR3 spells CASSSGGYYEQYF. The CDR3 DNA reads as TGTGCCAGCAGCTCCGGGGGCTACTACGAGCAGTACTTC.

The chain links TRBV7-9 to TRBJ1-5; D gene uncertain. This CDR3 spans 14 amino acids. Germline V gene lookup returns CDR1 SEHNR and CDR2 FQNEAQ (reference sequence). Between the trimmed V and J ends, which lost 3 bases and 4 bases, there was a span of 10 bases. The CDR3 is CASSFGTPNQPQHF. The DNA for the CDR3 is TGTGCCAGCAGCTTCGGCACCCCTAATCAGCCCCAGCATTTT.

The chain links TRBV10-3 to TRBJ2-3; TRBD2 is a possible D gene (5 bases). V lost 6 bases and J 2 bases, leaving 12 bases between the germline ends. Germline V gives CDR1 ENHRY, CDR2 SYGVKD. The CDR3 contains 14 residues. CDR3 protein: CAIRRADSTDTQYF. For the CDR3, the DNA is TGTGCCATCAGGAGAGCGGATTCCACAGATACGCAGTATTTT.

This clonotype has ten or more counts. The V gene is TRBV2, the J gene TRBJ2-1, with D hard to call. There are 12 residues in the CDR3. Looked up from germline, CDR1 is SNHLY and CDR2 is FYNNEI. V was cut by 4 bases and J by 4 bases, with 5 bases left in between. CDR3 in DNA: TGTGCCAGCAGTGGTGAATACAATGAGCAGTTCTTC. It encodes CASSGEYNEQFF.

V and J are TRBV2 and TRBJ2-1; D is uncertain. Germline V gives CDR1 SNHLY, CDR2 FYNNEI. Trimming cost V 6 bases and J 8 bases, with 2 bases left between them. This CDR3 is built from 9 residues. CDR3 amino acids: CASRDEQFF. The CDR3 nucleotides are TGTGCCAGCAGGGATGAGCAGTTCTTC.

This chain joins TRBV10-3 and TRBJ1-2; D gene ambiguous. The germline V and J ends were trimmed by 7 bases and 4 bases, with 10 bases remaining between them. The CDR3 is made up of 12 amino acids. Germline loops: CDR1 ENHRY, CDR2 SYGVKD. The CDR3 sequence: CAIKKGSYGYTF. In DNA, the CDR3 is TGTGCCATCAAGAAGGGCTCCTATGGCTACACCTTC.

This chain uses TRBV10-3 with TRBJ1-2, with a weak D call TRBD1 (6 bases). The CDR3 is 17 residues long. Germline CDR1 reads ENHRY; CDR2 reads SYGVKD. Trimming took off 2 bases at V and 7 bases at J, with 23 bases between the two ends. The CDR3 spells CAISEAGAGASTLGYTF. The CDR3, as DNA: TGTGCCATCAGTGAGGCGGGTGCAGGGGCCAGTACCCTTGGCTACACCTTC.

This clonotype was seen only a few times. V and J are TRBV15 and TRBJ1-4; tentative D call: TRBD1 (5 bases). This CDR3 has 15 residues. Trimming removed 8 bases at V and 4 bases at J, with 17 bases between. The germline V gene has CDR1 LNHNV and CDR2 YYDKDF (reference sequence). DNA of the CDR3: TGTGCCACCTGTCGGGAGGGGCTCCATAATGAAAAACTGTTTTTT. This sequence encodes CATCREGLHNEKLFF.

This chain joins TRBV12-3 or TRBV12-4 and TRBJ2-7; no reliable D call. The V end was cut by 5 bases, the J end by 4 bases, with 6 bases between. The CDR3 runs to 11 residues. CDR3 nucleotides: TGTGCCAGCAGTATGGGATACGAGCAGTACTTC. Residues: CASSMGYEQYF.

This rearrangement joins TRBV2 to TRBJ2-7; D is ambiguous. Trimming stripped 3 bases from V and 0 bases from J, with 12 bases between. This CDR3 has 15 residues. Germline V gives CDR1 SNHLY, CDR2 FYNNEI. The chain's CDR3 is CASSEAVESSYEQYF. Written as DNA, the CDR3 is TGTGCCAGCAGTGAGGCGGTCGAGAGCTCCTACGAGCAGTACTTC.

This clonotype appeared once. The rearrangement links TRBV25-1 to TRBJ2-3; 7 nucleotides line up with TRBD2. CDR1 is MGHDK, CDR2 SYGVNS, per germline. This CDR3 has 15 amino acids. The V and J ends lost 1 base and 4 bases, in that order; junction bases with no gene match: 5. The CDR3 loop reads CASSEFEGRADTQYF. As DNA, the CDR3 is TGTGCCAGCAGTGAATTCGAGGGGAGGGCAGATACGCAGTATTTT.

The sample holds a few counts of this clonotype. V and J are TRBV27 and TRBJ2-1; 7 positions agree with TRBD1. Germline CDR1 reads MNHEY; CDR2 reads SMNVEV (reference sequence). The CDR3 runs to 15 residues. The trim removed 2 bases at V and 2 bases at J, leaving 3 bases unmatched. The CDR3 region is CASSLDGTAYNEQFF. CDR3 bases: TGTGCCAGCAGTTTAGACGGGACAGCCTACAATGAGCAGTTCTTC.

This sequence joins TRBV2 and TRBJ2-3, with D uncertain. This CDR3 has 14 amino acids. Trimming cost V 5 bases and J 2 bases, with 11 bases left between them. Germline lookup yields CDR1 SNHLY and CDR2 FYNNEI. Here the CDR3 DNA reads TGTGCCAGCAGTATGCGCGGAGACACAGATACGCAGTATTTT. Its translation is CASSMRGDTDTQYF.

This chain links TRBV20-1 with TRBJ1-6; TRBD1 matches 8 bases. V gave up 3 bases and J gave up 9 bases; unmatched junction bases: 4. CDR3 length: 13 residues. Germline V lookup: CDR1 DFQATT, CDR2 SNEGSKA (reference sequence). The CDR3 nucleotides are TGCAGTGCTAGTACAGGGGGTAGTTCACCCCTCCACTTT. Residues: CSASTGGSSPLHF.

The rearrangement uses TRBV10-3 and TRBJ1-2; a possible D gene is TRBD1 (6 bases). The CDR3 consists of 14 residues. Per germline, CDR1 ENHRY and CDR2 SYGVKD. The V end was cut by 6 bases, the J end by 1 base, with 12 bases between. The CDR3 sequence: CAIRWTALNYGYTF. CDR3 bases: TGTGCCATCAGATGGACAGCTCTTAACTATGGCTACACCTTC.

The V call is TRBV24-1, the J call TRBJ2-5; D gene uncertain. Per the germline V gene, CDR1 is KGHDR and CDR2 is SFDVKD. V shed 1 base and J shed 4 bases, with 6 bases lying between them. The CDR3 has 13 amino acids. The CDR3 DNA follows: TGTGCCACCAGTGATTTCCCTTCAGAGACCCAGTACTTC. Translating it yields CATSDFPSETQYF.

The chain joins TRBV9 to TRBJ2-3; tentative D call: TRBD2 (5 bases). This CDR3 has 15 residues. Trimming pared 0 bases from V and 3 bases from J, leaving 11 bases between. The V gene's germline CDR1 is SGDLS and CDR2 YYNGEE. The CDR3 DNA follows: TGTGCCAGCAGCGTAGGGAGGCAGATAACAGATACGCAGTATTTT. Amino acid sequence: CASSVGRQITDTQYF.